These 23 T cell receptor beta chains came from one sample sequenced in a study of cytomegalovirus exposure and HLA in healthy donors. It was with 60 Vbeta and 13 Jbeta primers that the PCR ran. Measured with immunoSEQ multiplex PCR; TCRdb has only the in-frame clones, and not every one. In the table there are some 130,000 clones, 70% of which are singletons. Sequenced material: PBMCs. The receptor source for this set is an older woman in good health and CMV-seropositive.

This rearrangement joins TRBV2 to TRBJ1-5, with TRBD1 identical over 7 bases. The CDR3 loop spans 15 amino acids. V was clipped by 4 bases and J by 2 bases; unmatched bases: 5. Germline CDR1 SNHLY, CDR2 FYNNEI. The CDR3 DNA sequence: TGTGCCAGCAGTGGGAACAGGGGTGGCAATCAGCCCCAGCATTTT. Protein sequence: CASSGNRGGNQPQHF.

V gene TRBV27 combines with J gene TRBJ1-1, with D possibly matching TRBD1 (6 bases). The germline V gene has CDR1 MNHEY and CDR2 SMNVEV (reference sequence). This CDR3 has 14 residues. V gave up 2 bases and J gave up 2 bases, with 9 bases separating them. CDR3 in amino acids: CASSLGQKNTEAFF. The CDR3 DNA sequence: TGTGCCAGCAGTTTAGGACAGAAAAACACTGAAGCTTTCTTT.

CDR3 nucleotides: TGTGCCAGTAGAAGGGAATCCTTCGGGAGCTACACCTTC. Translated: CASRRESFGSYTF. The chain couples TRBV19 to TRBJ1-2; D gene ambiguous. V lost 6 bases to trimming and J lost 9 bases, with 17 bases between them. CDR1 and CDR2 (germline): LNHDA, SQIVND (reference sequence). There are 13 residues in the CDR3.

V and J are TRBV27 and TRBJ1-4; D uncertain. The CDR3 is 14 amino acids. With 6 bases removed from V and 5 bases from J, the gap between germline ends came to 13 bases. The V gene's germline CDR1 is MNHEY and CDR2 SMNVEV (reference sequence). The DNA for the CDR3 is TGTGCCAGCAGACCCCAGGCAAGCAATGAAAAACTGTTTTTT. Translated: CASRPQASNEKLFF.

This clone was observed a few times. The chain employs TRBV5-1 and TRBJ1-2; the match to TRBD1 covers 8 bases. Germline trimming cut 1 base from V and 4 bases from J; bases unmatched to any gene: 9. From germline, CDR1 is SGHRS and CDR2 YFSETQ. There are 16 residues in the CDR3. The CDR3 is CASSLRGETGAYGYTF. CDR3 sequence (DNA): TGCGCCAGCAGCTTGAGAGGAGAGACAGGGGCCTATGGCTACACCTTC.

This clone was seen only a few times. The sample has other DNA sequences that encode this CDR3 too. The chain is built from TRBV6-5 and TRBJ2-7; D ambiguous. Trimming stripped 2 bases from V and 7 bases from J, with 6 bases between. The CDR3 contains 11 residues. Germline V lookup: CDR1 MNHEY, CDR2 SVGAGI. The CDR3 reads CASSYGPEQYF. As DNA, the CDR3 is TGTGCCAGCAGTTACGGGCCAGAGCAGTACTTC.

This chain uses TRBV5-4 with TRBJ2-1; 10 bases align to TRBD1. This CDR3 region has 15 residues. Germline V CDR1 and CDR2: SGHNT, YYREEE (reference sequence). The V gene end was trimmed by 6 bases and the J gene end by 4 bases; junction bases not matched to a gene: 7. The CDR3 DNA is TGTGCCAGCACTTGGGACAGGGGAAATTACAATGAGCAGTTCTTC. This sequence encodes CASTWDRGNYNEQFF.

V usage is TRBV2 and J usage is TRBJ2-5, with 8 bases aligning to TRBD2. The CDR3 is 16 amino acids. Germline V gives CDR1 SNHLY, CDR2 FYNNEI. V was pared by 8 bases and J by 5 bases, with 16 bases of the junction left unmatched. The CDR3 nucleotides read TGTGCCAGCCCTCGAAGCGGCGGGAGGTCTCGGGAGACCCAGTACTTC. Translating it yields CASPRSGGRSRETQYF.

This clone was detected a few times. The genes are TRBV10-3 and TRBJ2-1; 10 bases line up with TRBD2. The CDR3 totals 14 residues. Germline-derived CDR1 and CDR2 are ENHRY and SYGVKD. Trimming removed 4 bases from V and 9 bases from J; junction bases left unmatched: 6. Here the CDR3 DNA reads TGTGCCATCAGTGGTCTAGCGGGAGCTGGTGAGCAGTTCTTC. As protein: CAISGLAGAGEQFF.

V usage is TRBV2 and J usage is TRBJ2-7, with TRBD1 identical over 7 bases. After removal of 0 bases from V and 3 bases from J, the junction contained 5 bases not matched to a gene. The CDR3 length is 15 residues. The germline gives CDR1 SNHLY, CDR2 FYNNEI. The CDR3 reads CASSEAVSGGYEQYF. The CDR3 DNA is TGTGCCAGCAGTGAAGCGGTCTCAGGGGGCTACGAGCAGTACTTC.

J is TRBJ1-1 and V is TRBV5-1, with D perhaps TRBD1 (6 bases). The CDR3 runs to 13 residues. The ends were cut back, 4 bases at V and 3 bases at J, with 10 bases in the middle. Germline CDR1 is SGHRS and CDR2 is YFSETQ. The CDR3 reads CASSPSGDTEAFF. CDR3 nucleotide sequence: TGCGCCAGCAGCCCCTCAGGGGACACTGAAGCTTTCTTT.

The chain combines TRBV29-1 with TRBJ1-2; TRBD1 agrees at 7 bases. Looked up from germline, CDR1 is SQVTM and CDR2 is ANQGSEA. Trimming at V came to 4 bases and at J to 1 base, leaving 6 bases not matched to a gene. The CDR3 sequence is 14 residues long. CDR3 residues: CSVVGTALNYGYTF. The CDR3 coding sequence is TGCAGCGTTGTAGGGACAGCCCTTAACTATGGCTACACCTTC.

On this clone: The CDR3 does not end in the conserved phenylalanine or tryptophan, so this is likely a read error. The DNA is left out, because the CDR3 cannot be placed on it with certainty; the CDR3 is given as TCRdb lists it. CDR3 loop: CASRGTGGPPVDL. The chain carries TRBV28 and TRBJ2-7; whether TRBD1, the table's D call, matches the DNA was not checked. The CDR3 sequence runs 13 residues, both termini included. CDR1 is MDHEN, CDR2 SYDVKM, per germline.

The chain carries TRBV2 and TRBJ2-1; TRBD2 might be the D (6 bases). The length of the CDR3 is 16 residues. Trimming cost V 7 bases and J 7 bases, with 23 bases left between them. Germline lookup yields CDR1 SNHLY and CDR2 FYNNEI. DNA for the CDR3: TGTGCCAGCAAGGAGGCGAGGAGGGCCCGTAAAAATGAGCAGTTCTTC. This sequence encodes CASKEARRARKNEQFF.

This clone was recorded a few times. This chain connects TRBV28 to TRBJ1-1; 8 positions match TRBD1. CDR1 and CDR2 (germline): MDHEN, SYDVKM. The CDR3 loop spans 15 amino acids. J was trimmed by 0 bases and V by 3 bases; bases with no gene match: 3. The CDR3: CASSFGDRLNTEAFF. The CDR3 DNA follows: TGTGCCAGCAGTTTTGGGGACAGGTTGAACACTGAAGCTTTCTTT.

The V and J genes are TRBV2 and TRBJ2-2; 7 bases are shared with TRBD2. CDR3 length: 15 amino acids. Trimming took 8 bases from V and 0 from J; bases not matched to a gene: 6. In germline, CDR1 is SNHLY, CDR2 FYNNEI. CDR3 in DNA: TGTGCCAGCGGACTAGAGGGAGCGAACACCGGGGAGCTGTTTTTT. Translation: CASGLEGANTGELFF.

This clone appeared a few times. This chain connects TRBV7-9 to TRBJ1-1, with 7 bases identical to TRBD1. This CDR3 contains 12 residues. With 5 bases clipped from V and 6 bases from J, the junction kept 3 bases outside the gene matches. Germline V gene data show CDR1 as SEHNR and CDR2 as FQNEAQ (reference sequence). CDR3 in amino acids: CASSPGTAEAFF. Here the CDR3 DNA reads TGTGCCAGCAGCCCGGGGACAGCTGAAGCTTTCTTT.

Note on this clone: The sample holds other DNA sequences that translate to the same CDR3. The gene calls are TRBV6-5 and TRBJ1-1; 9 bases match TRBD1. This CDR3 has 14 residues. Germline V CDR1 and CDR2: MNHEY, SVGAGI. Trimming removed 5 bases from V and 5 bases from J; junction bases left unmatched: 6. The CDR3 spells CASSKRTGVTEAFF. CDR3 nucleotide sequence: TGTGCCAGCAGTAAACGGACAGGGGTAACTGAAGCTTTCTTT.

The CDR3 here is CASSESMVAGGNEQFF. CDR3 DNA sequence: TGCGCCAGCAGTGAGTCGATGGTAGCGGGAGGTAATGAGCAGTTCTTC. This chain joins TRBV10-1 and TRBJ2-1; 10 nucleotides align to TRBD2. Per the germline V gene, CDR1 is WNHNN and CDR2 is SYGVQD (reference sequence). The CDR3 is made up of 16 amino acids. The J segment lost 7 bases and the V segment lost 0 bases, leaving 6 bases of the junction unmatched.

CDR3 bases: TGTGCCAGCAGTAAGTCGGCAACTAATGAAAAACTGTTTTTT. This translates into CASSKSATNEKLFF. V usage is TRBV6-6 and J usage is TRBJ1-4; D is ambiguous. The V gene lost 5 bases and the J gene lost 0 bases, with 7 bases spanning the gap. The CDR3 has 14 amino acids. The germline gives CDR1 MNHNY, CDR2 SVGAGI (reference sequence).

This chain links TRBV7-8 with TRBJ1-1; 9 bases map to TRBD1. Germline V gene sequence: CDR1 SGHVS, CDR2 FQNEAQ. This CDR3 spans 15 amino acids. The V gene end was trimmed by 5 bases and the J gene end by 9 bases; junction bases not matched to a gene: 13. Here the CDR3 reads CASSPRDRVSGKAFF. CDR3 in DNA: TGTGCCAGCAGCCCTCGGGACAGGGTAAGCGGGAAAGCTTTCTTT.

The chain recombines TRBV5-1 with TRBJ2-1, with TRBD1 matching 7 bases. This CDR3 is built from 19 residues. CDR1 and CDR2 from the germline V gene are SGHRS and YFSETQ. V shed 4 bases and J 3 bases; nucleotides not matched to a gene: 19. The CDR3 region is CASSREGQSKLFIYNEQFF. For the CDR3, the DNA is TGCGCCAGCAGCCGAGAGGGACAGAGTAAATTATTCATCTACAATGAGCAGTTCTTC.

V and J are TRBV27 and TRBJ1-1; D is perhaps TRBD1 (6 bases). V was clipped by 5 bases and J by 0 bases, with 16 bases between them. The CDR3 has 16 amino acids. Germline V gene sequence: CDR1 MNHEY, CDR2 SMNVEV (reference sequence). The CDR3 sequence is CASSPGTSVMNTEAFF. The CDR3 DNA reads TGTGCCAGCAGTCCAGGGACAAGCGTCATGAACACTGAAGCTTTCTTT.